This TCR beta chain was captured in a study of cytomegalovirus exposure and HLA in healthy donors (dated by TCRdb to the late 2010s). Background for the entire study: According to an earlier analysis of around 600 of the donors, about 180 million T cells yielded some 110 million unique TCR beta sequences and about 280 Gb of sequence data. The study was designed to test whether signatures of past pathogen exposure could be identified by cataloging public T cell receptors. Among almost 400 genotyped donors of the cohort, an average of around 240,000 unique TCR beta nucleotide sequences were sequenced per donor, about a sixth of them non-productive. A later analysis re-examined previously published TCR beta repertoires from roughly 720 donors and added high-resolution HLA genotyping to investigate patterns of TCR occurrence. Along with the roughly 670-subject first cohort, a separate validation cohort of approximately 110 different subjects was used. About 320 gigabases of sequencing data and tens of millions of unique TCR sequences were included in an early release covering 550 to 650 HLA-typed donors. Rather than drawing on any new phenotypic data, the later analysis identified candidate immune exposures from TCR beta sequences and the way those sequences occurred across donors. The study used immunosequencing to profile the T cell repertoires of approximately 630 subjects and linked those repertoires to cytomegalovirus serostatus. Class I and class II HLA loci were covered by the typing at four-digit resolution. An earlier analysis of around 580 of the donors used high-throughput TCR beta sequencing to judge whether each TCR beta V gene segment behaved as functional or pseudogenic. About five DR-DQ haplotypes were handled as single units for association and clustering, since linkage in the cohort was strong. To predict cytomegalovirus infection status, the study combined high-throughput TCR immunosequencing, statistical association of individual TCRs with disease status, and machine learning. Every repertoire in the discovery cohort had been generated on one and the same sequencing platform. Typing coverage differed by locus: A, B, C, DRB1 and DQB1 were typed in roughly 620-630 donors, DQA1 in about 500, DPA1 in 600 to 610, and DPB1 in just under 490. Of the 350 to 450 genotyped donors, roughly 80% were placed in the genetic ancestry cluster associated with self-reported Caucasian donors. Donor age, sex, ethnicity and CMV serostatus were compiled together with the repertoire data. In a later genetic analysis, genome-wide SNP genotypes for about three fifths of the roughly 670 donors were used, and that subset was treated as a discovery cohort.

About this clone itself: Its antigen is not yet known. Nothing much larger sits one base from this clone, and base qualities are not available.

CDR3 length: 15 amino acids, cysteine to phenylalanine. Kept here is only the CDR3 DNA, which spans 45 bases and is read in frame from base 1. The V and J ends are trimmed by 4 bases and 2 bases, leaving 10 bases between them. The germline V gene specifies SGDLS as CDR1 and YYNGEE as CDR2. Findings and caveats that apply to the study as a whole: Sequencing depth was assumed to be roughly uniform across donors in the presence/absence analyses, though that assumption may not hold. A later analysis found that most CMV-associated TCR beta chains appeared HLA-restricted, with HLA associations seemingly driven largely by CMV exposure. Three of the identified cytomegalovirus-associated TCR beta chains were confirmed in vitro to be specific for cytomegalovirus antigens. A later genetic analysis associated a missense DCLRE1C variant with V-gene and J-gene trimming of TCR beta chains, and an independent cohort replicated the association. The classifier was reported to diagnose cytomegalovirus status with high specificity and sensitivity in both the original and validation cohorts. In this cohort, only TCR beta chains were sequenced, and detectable features were limited by the absence of alpha or paired-chain data. CMV serostatus was the only immune exposure information available for the cohort. Most TCR sequences were seen in very few donors, while some public TCRs were found in many individuals. Some IMGT-functional V segments, including TRBV6-2 and TRBV6-3, could not be told apart with the 87-base-pair reads, so those segments were excluded. The sequencing pipeline was judged likely to have produced a cluster of highly shared sequence variants as a technical artifact. A further reported finding was that TCR beta sequences accurately predicted the HLA-A and HLA-B alleles for most subjects in the first cohort. Specific HLA alleles were associated with over 15,000 TCR beta sequences at a false discovery rate of 0.05 in a later analysis. Strong co-occurrence of HLA alleles, especially DR and DQ, made assigning TCR associations to individual alleles difficult. In a later analysis, TCR association rates were found to vary across HLA loci, with the most associated TCRs seen for DRB1 alleles and the fewest for HLA-C alleles. In a later genetic analysis, fewer N-insertions in productive TCRs were reported among donors in an Asian-associated ancestry cluster than the roughly 710-donor mean. Correlated functional status among segregating V segments might reflect linkage disequilibrium, but an unknown experimental factor could not be ruled out. The authors suggested that the approach could potentially be generalized to other disease states and immunological phenotypes. In an earlier analysis of about 600 of the donors, most TCR beta V segments appeared in productive rearrangements about 87% or about 30% of the time, broadly matching IMGT annotations. In a later analysis, several top co-occurrence clusters were reported to appear linked to parvovirus B19, influenza, CMV and Epstein-Barr virus. Fewer than 20 rarely observed V segments, including chromosome 9 orphons, were excluded from the earlier analysis of approximately 500 of the donors because counts were too low. The study gave a list of 150 to 200 TCR beta chains associated with cytomegalovirus. Because HLA typing was unavailable for some donors at each locus, only the typed subset was used in association tests. Compared with equally common non-associated chains, HLA-associated TCR beta chains in a later analysis were more clonally expanded and had lower generation probabilities.

Library construction relied on the immunoSEQ multiplex PCR assay. For the multiplex PCR, a mixture combining 60 forward primers for TCR Vbeta segments and 13 reverse primers for TCR Jbeta segments was used. The CDR3 region of rearranged TCR beta genes was amplified from genomic DNA by a multiplex PCR assay. The Illumina HiSeq System was used to sequence the amplified TCR beta libraries as 87-base-pair reads. Per the source publication's procedure: In a later analysis, some 80 million unique TCR beta chains were counted across the approximately 640 repertoires, and roughly 11 million of these chains were shared by at least two donors. Raw reads were error-corrected and collapsed into unique sequences by a nearest-neighbor algorithm in which closely related sequences were merged to remove PCR and sequencing errors. Alignment of CDR3 sequences to IMGT reference sequences was used to assign V, D and J gene segments. For a sequence to be retained, a match of at least six nucleotides was required to both a V gene segment and a J gene segment. A rearrangement was called productive if the CDR3 had no stop codons and remained in frame with V and J, and every other rearrangement was called non-productive. CDR3 was defined according to IMGT convention as the region running from the second conserved V-encoded cysteine to the conserved J-encoded phenylalanine. In an earlier analysis of around 640 of the donors, sequences lacking an unambiguous match to a single V gene segment were excluded. An earlier analysis of fewer than 750 of the donors classified V segments as functional when productive rearrangements were above 56.7% and as segregating when the standard deviation between donors was above 5%. A statistical classification framework was built for diagnosing cytomegalovirus status from the catalog of TCR beta chain sequences. In a later analysis, TCR nucleotide sequences were compared against IMGT/GENE-DB human TR gene sequences so that V and J genes could be assigned. A later analysis assigned CDR3 sequences and most-parsimonious VDJ recombination scenarios with the TCRdist pipeline. In a later analysis, each TCR beta chain was defined by its CDR3 amino acid sequence together with its V-gene family, and reads without a unique V-gene family were excluded. As a way to deal with suspected cross-contamination and a sequencing artifact, a later analysis dropped 450 to 700 nucleotide sequences that were highly shared and had low generation probability. In a later analysis, a clonal expansion index for each public chain was calculated from normalized within-repertoire ranks of inferred template counts. Generation probabilities in a later analysis came from a VDJ recombination model fitted to out-of-frame rearrangements, and those results were checked against IGoR. A later analysis scored TCR-TCR, TCR-HLA and TCR-CMV co-occurrence with hypergeometric tests, applying a repertoire-size bias correction to TCR pairs. To estimate false discovery rates, a later analysis permuted the HLA or CMV assignments 20 times. In a later analysis, co-occurring TCRs were grouped using DBSCAN, and TCRdist sequence similarity was added for clustering within HLA-allele-positive subsets. Co-occurrence clustering excluded repertoires with fewer than 30,000 or more than 120,000 public chains, plus five with anomalous nucleotide sharing. Drawn from immuneACCESS, this table holds only the in-frame rearrangements with V and J called that TCRdb kept. Clones are partly lost; checked studies trace under half to an unresolved V gene and leave the rest unexplained. That table furnishes V, J and clone size, whereas the DNA furnished D and trimming. Counted in this sample were a few hundred thousand clones; about 80% of them appeared once. The ten largest clones take up 8% of the sample.

The cohort consisted of 666 healthy bone marrow donors. At the time of sampling, all cohort members were nominally healthy, though unrecorded immune exposures were likely present. The donor tested CMV seropositive and was one of the 289 seropositive cohort members. A peripheral blood sample was provided by each donor, and peripheral blood mononuclear cells were used for TCR beta sequencing. Genomic DNA was extracted from the blood cell samples with the Qiagen DNeasy Blood Extraction Kit. The chain couples TRBV9 to TRBJ2-6; the D region possibly corresponds to TRBD1 (5 bases align). The sequenced sample was PBMCs. The clonotype comes from a woman aged 55-70 years in good health and CMV-seropositive. The base sequence is TGTGCCAGCAGCAGGGGTCTAGCTGGGGCCAACGTCCTGACTTTC. It codes for CASSRGLAGANVLTF.